Listed below are T cell receptor beta chains from one sample, sequenced in a study of blood T cell repertoires in COVID-19. Only in-frame clones appear in the TCRdb table, and some are missing; sequencing was by immunoSEQ multiplex PCR. Among fewer than 450,000 clones listed, 85% to 90% were seen once. Sequenced material: peripheral blood. The receptors were sampled from a woman between 45 and 60 years old with COVID-19, enrolled during active disease. The CDR3 runs from the conserved cysteine through the conserved F or W. The D gene is left open where the match is weak. Clone size is not always given. Where it is, it says once, few, many or a class for expanded clones.

d_call: TRBD1; j_call: TRBJ2-1; clone_size: .; v_call: TRBV12-3/TRBV12-4; cdr3_length: 13; cdr3_nt: TGTGCCAGCAGGGGGGACAGCCACAATGAGCAGTTCTTC; cdr3_aa: CASRGDSHNEQFF
d_call: TRBD2; j_call: TRBJ2-3; clone_size: .; v_call: TRBV24-1; cdr3_length: 16; cdr3_nt: TGTGCCACCAGTGACCCCGGGACTAGCAGCACAGATACGCAGTATTTT; cdr3_aa: CATSDPGTSSTDTQYF
d_call: .; j_call: TRBJ1-1; clone_size: .; v_call: TRBV14; cdr3_length: 13; cdr3_nt: TGTGCCAGCAGCCGACTCAACGGGGTTCAAGCTTTCTTT; cdr3_aa: CASSRLNGVQAFF
d_call: TRBD1; j_call: TRBJ2-1; clone_size: .; v_call: TRBV10-1; cdr3_length: 17; cdr3_nt: TGCGCCAGCAGTGAGTATAGGACAGGGGGATCCATTGATGAGCAGTTCTTC; cdr3_aa: CASSEYRTGGSIDEQFF
d_call: TRBD1; j_call: TRBJ2-5; clone_size: .; v_call: TRBV7-7; cdr3_length: 16; cdr3_nt: TGTGCTAGCAGCCCCGGGCCGGGACAGGGTCGGGAGACCCAGTACTTC; cdr3_aa: CASSPGPGQGRETQYF
d_call: .; j_call: TRBJ1-2; clone_size: .; v_call: TRBV15; cdr3_length: 14; cdr3_nt: TGTGCCACCAGCACCGGAAGACAGCACTATGGCTACACCTTC; cdr3_aa: CATSTGRQHYGYTF
d_call: .; j_call: TRBJ2-5; clone_size: .; v_call: TRBV4-1; cdr3_length: 14; cdr3_nt: TGCGCCAGCAGCCATCTCCAGGGGCGGGAGACCCAGTACTTC; cdr3_aa: CASSHLQGRETQYF
d_call: .; j_call: TRBJ1-1; clone_size: once; v_call: TRBV30; cdr3_length: 13; cdr3_nt: TGTGCCTGGAGGGGCAGGATCAACACTGAAGCTTTCTTT; cdr3_aa: CAWRGRINTEAFF
d_call: TRBD1; j_call: TRBJ1-5; clone_size: .; v_call: TRBV16; cdr3_length: 17; cdr3_nt: TGTGCCAGCAGCCAATCACAGAGGACAGGGGGATATCAGCCCCAGCATTTT; cdr3_aa: CASSQSQRTGGYQPQHF
d_call: TRBD1; j_call: TRBJ1-2; clone_size: .; v_call: TRBV6-5; cdr3_length: 13; cdr3_nt: TGTGCCAGCAGTCCCGGGACAGAGTATGGCTACACCTTC; cdr3_aa: CASSPGTEYGYTF
d_call: .; j_call: TRBJ1-4; clone_size: .; v_call: TRBV10-1; cdr3_length: 13; cdr3_nt: TGCGCCAGCACTCGATCCGGCGGGGAAAAACTGTTTTTT; cdr3_aa: CASTRSGGEKLFF
d_call: TRBD2; j_call: TRBJ2-2; clone_size: .; v_call: TRBV19; cdr3_length: 16; cdr3_nt: TGTGCCACAACAACAGCGGGAGTCATGTACACCGGGGAGCTGTTTTTT; cdr3_aa: CATTTAGVMYTGELFF
d_call: TRBD1; j_call: TRBJ2-7; clone_size: .; v_call: TRBV4-1; cdr3_length: 14; cdr3_nt: TGCGCCAGCAGCCCGCCGGGACAGCGCTACGAGCAGTACTTC; cdr3_aa: CASSPPGQRYEQYF
d_call: TRBD2; j_call: TRBJ2-1; clone_size: .; v_call: TRBV11-2; cdr3_length: 17; cdr3_nt: TGTGCCAGCAGCTTCTCTAGCGGGAGGGCCGCGGAATATGAGCAGTTCTTC; cdr3_aa: CASSFSSGRAAEYEQFF
d_call: .; j_call: TRBJ1-2; clone_size: .; v_call: TRBV19; cdr3_length: 13; cdr3_nt: TGTGCCAGTAGTATAGAAACGGGGTATGGCTACACCTTC; cdr3_aa: CASSIETGYGYTF
d_call: .; j_call: TRBJ2-7; clone_size: once; v_call: TRBV5-4; cdr3_length: 13; cdr3_nt: TGTGCCAGCAGCCTGGGGGCGCTGTACGAGCAGTACTTC; cdr3_aa: CASSLGALYEQYF
d_call: TRBD1; j_call: TRBJ1-3; clone_size: .; v_call: TRBV6-1; cdr3_length: 17; cdr3_nt: TGTGCCAGCAGTGACCGGGACAGGGCATATTATGGAAACACCATATATTTT; cdr3_aa: CASSDRDRAYYGNTIYF
d_call: TRBD1; j_call: TRBJ1-2; clone_size: .; v_call: TRBV12-3/TRBV12-4; cdr3_length: 13; cdr3_nt: TGTGCCAGCAGGGAGACAGGGGCAGATGGCTACACCTTC; cdr3_aa: CASRETGADGYTF
d_call: .; j_call: TRBJ2-3; clone_size: .; v_call: TRBV2; cdr3_length: 15; cdr3_nt: TGTGCCAGCACGGGTGCGGGCCTGGGATTAGATACGCAGTATTTT; cdr3_aa: CASTGAGLGLDTQYF
d_call: .; j_call: TRBJ2-2; clone_size: .; v_call: TRBV19; cdr3_length: 12; cdr3_nt: TGTGCCAGTAGTGGGCTCACCGGGGAGCTGTTTTTT; cdr3_aa: CASSGLTGELFF
d_call: .; j_call: TRBJ1-3; clone_size: .; v_call: TRBV7-9; cdr3_length: 18; cdr3_nt: TGTGCCAGCAGCTTAGATAGGAGGAGGGGACCCTCTGGAAACACCATATATTTT; cdr3_aa: CASSLDRRRGPSGNTIYF
d_call: TRBD1; j_call: TRBJ2-3; clone_size: .; v_call: TRBV5-1; cdr3_length: 18; cdr3_nt: TGCGCCAGCAGCTTGTACCAGGGGGCTAGCCCTAGCACAGATACGCAGTATTTT; cdr3_aa: CASSLYQGASPSTDTQYF
d_call: TRBD1; j_call: TRBJ2-7; clone_size: .; v_call: TRBV11-2; cdr3_length: 17; cdr3_nt: TGTGCCAGCAGCCGCACCCAAACAGGGGATCCCTCCTACGAGCAGTACTTC; cdr3_aa: CASSRTQTGDPSYEQYF
d_call: TRBD2; j_call: TRBJ2-7; clone_size: .; v_call: TRBV15; cdr3_length: 14; cdr3_nt: TGTGCCACCAGGGAGCGGGAGGGCCTCGACGAGCAGTACTTC; cdr3_aa: CATREREGLDEQYF
d_call: TRBD1; j_call: TRBJ1-3; clone_size: .; v_call: TRBV6-5; cdr3_length: 15; cdr3_nt: TGTGCCAGCGAGACAGGACAGGGGGGCGGAAACACCATATATTTT; cdr3_aa: CASETGQGGGNTIYF
d_call: .; j_call: TRBJ2-7; clone_size: .; v_call: TRBV7-9; cdr3_length: 12; cdr3_nt: TGTGCCAGCAGCTCCGGGGACTTTTGGCAGTACTTC; cdr3_aa: CASSSGDFWQYF